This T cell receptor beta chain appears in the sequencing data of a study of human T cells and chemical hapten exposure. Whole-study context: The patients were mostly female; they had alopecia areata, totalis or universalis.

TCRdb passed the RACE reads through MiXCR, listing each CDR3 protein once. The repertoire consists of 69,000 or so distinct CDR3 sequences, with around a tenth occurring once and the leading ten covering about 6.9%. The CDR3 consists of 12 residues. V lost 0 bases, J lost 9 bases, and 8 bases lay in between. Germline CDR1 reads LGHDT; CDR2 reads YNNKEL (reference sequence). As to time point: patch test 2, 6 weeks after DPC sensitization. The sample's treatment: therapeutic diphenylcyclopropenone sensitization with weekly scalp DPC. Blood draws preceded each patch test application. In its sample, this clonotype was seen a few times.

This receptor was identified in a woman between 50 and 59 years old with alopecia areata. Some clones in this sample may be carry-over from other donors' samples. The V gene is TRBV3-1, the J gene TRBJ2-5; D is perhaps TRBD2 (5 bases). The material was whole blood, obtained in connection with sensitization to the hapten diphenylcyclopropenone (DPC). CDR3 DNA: TGTGCCAGCAGCCAAGATCGGGGAGCCCAGTACTTC. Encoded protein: CASSQDRGAQYF.